This note documents a single TCR beta chain sequence. The sample originates from a study of blood T cell repertoires in COVID-19. Method: immunoSEQ multiplex PCR; TCRdb's copy keeps in-frame clones and lacks some. The data hold some 290,000 clones, with about 88% observed a single time. The length of the CDR3 is 14 residues. CDR1 and CDR2 (germline): SGDLS, YYNGEE. With 3 bases removed from V and 1 base from J, the gap between germline ends came to 10 bases. The TCR was taken from a man aged 18 to 29 with active or convalescent COVID-19. The chain has TRBV9 and TRBJ1-1; D is unresolved. Sequenced input: peripheral blood. The DNA for the CDR3 is TGTGCCAGCAGCGGGGAGGTGGAGAACACTGAAGCTTTCTTT. This sequence encodes CASSGEVENTEAFF.